This TCR beta chain was identified in a study of identical twins. Findings of the study overall: In beta out-of-frame sequences, the excess sharing between twins was weaker. Abundant beta clonotypes from cord blood bore fewer insertions; memory repertoires lacked this pattern. A partial confounding effect on zero-insertion analyses could come from invariant MAIT and iNKT cells.

TCRdb passed the 5' RACE reads through MiXCR, listing each CDR3 protein once. The repertoire holds under 1 million distinct CDR3 sequences, with roughly 12% as singletons. This clonotype was detected many times. The antigen is not known. Trimming at V came to 4 bases and at J to 2 bases, leaving 3 bases not matched to a gene. The CDR3 runs to 15 residues. The V gene's germline CDR1 is SGHRS and CDR2 YFSETQ. The sample was also linked to a second study, of yellow fever vaccine responses in identical twins.

Sequenced input: PBMCs. This TCR derives from a woman in her late teens or twenties in good health. The genes are TRBV5-1 and TRBJ2-6; TRBD1 matches at 7 bases. This CDR3 reads CASSRDRAGANVLTF. CDR3 in DNA: TGCGCCAGCAGCAGGGACAGAGCTGGGGCCAACGTCCTGACTTTC.